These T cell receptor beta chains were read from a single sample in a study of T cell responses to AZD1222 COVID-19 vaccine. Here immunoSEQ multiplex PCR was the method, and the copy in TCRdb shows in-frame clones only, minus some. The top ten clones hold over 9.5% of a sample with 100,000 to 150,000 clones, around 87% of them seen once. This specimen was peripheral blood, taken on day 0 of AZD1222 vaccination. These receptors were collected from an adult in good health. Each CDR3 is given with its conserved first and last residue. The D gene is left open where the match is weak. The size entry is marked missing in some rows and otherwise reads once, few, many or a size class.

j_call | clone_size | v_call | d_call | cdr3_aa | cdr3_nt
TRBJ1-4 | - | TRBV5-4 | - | CASSLGGVLNEKLFF | TGTGCCAGCAGCTTGGGGGGGGTCCTTAATGAAAAACTGTTTTTT
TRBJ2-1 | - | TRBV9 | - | CASSAHRDLGEQFF | TGTGCCAGCAGCGCTCATAGGGACCTCGGGGAGCAGTTCTTC
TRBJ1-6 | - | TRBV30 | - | CAWHGMGDGSPLHF | TGTGCCTGGCACGGGATGGGGGATGGTTCACCCCTCCACTTT
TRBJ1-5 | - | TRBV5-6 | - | CASSSNLGVSNQPQHF | TGTGCCAGCAGTTCGAACCTGGGTGTGAGCAATCAGCCCCAGCATTTT
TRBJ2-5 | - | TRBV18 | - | CASSPTRARQETQYF | TGTGCCAGCTCACCTACCCGGGCCAGACAAGAGACCCAGTACTTC
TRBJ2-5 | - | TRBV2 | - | CASRRGLSETQYF | TGTGCCAGCCGCCGGGGGCTGAGCGAGACCCAGTACTTC
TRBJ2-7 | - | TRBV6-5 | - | CASSYFYEQYF | TGTGCCAGCAGTTATTTCTACGAGCAGTACTTC
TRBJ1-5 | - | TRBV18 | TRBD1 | CASSPDRDQPQHF | TGTGCCAGCTCACCGGACAGGGATCAGCCCCAGCATTTT
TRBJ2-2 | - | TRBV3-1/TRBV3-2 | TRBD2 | CASSQNREAGELFF | TGTGCCAGCAGCCAAAATCGGGAGGCCGGGGAGCTGTTTTTT
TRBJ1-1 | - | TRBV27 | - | CASSLSRGLTEAFF | TGTGCCAGCAGTTTAAGTAGGGGATTAACTGAAGCTTTCTTT
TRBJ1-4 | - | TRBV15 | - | CATSRGTSANEKLFF | TGTGCCACCAGCAGAGGAACATCTGCTAATGAAAAACTGTTTTTT
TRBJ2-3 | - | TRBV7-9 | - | CASSPLSGTDTQYF | TGTGCCAGCAGCCCCCTAAGCGGCACAGATACGCAGTATTTT
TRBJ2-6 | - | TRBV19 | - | CASSIPGRSGANVLTF | TGTGCCAGTAGTATACCGGGAAGGTCTGGGGCCAACGTCCTGACTTTC
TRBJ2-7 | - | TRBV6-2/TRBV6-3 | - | CASSYYRVEQYF | TGTGCCAGCAGTTACTACAGGGTAGAGCAGTACTTC
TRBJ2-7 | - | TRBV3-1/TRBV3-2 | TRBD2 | CASSKRGFLFEQYF | TGTGCCAGCAGCAAGCGGGGGTTCCTCTTCGAGCAGTACTTC
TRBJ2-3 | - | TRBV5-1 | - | CASSPGIKTDTQYF | TGCGCCAGCAGCCCGGGGATCAAAACAGATACGCAGTATTTT
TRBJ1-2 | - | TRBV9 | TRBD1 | CASSAHHRNRGKIANYGYTF | TGTGCCAGCAGCGCGCATCATCGTAACAGGGGGAAGATAGCTAACTATGGCTACACCTTC
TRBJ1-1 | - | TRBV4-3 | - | CASRMTGNTEAFF | TGCGCCAGCAGAATGACAGGTAACACTGAAGCTTTCTTT
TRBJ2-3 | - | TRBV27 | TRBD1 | CASGFRDRTQYF | TGTGCCAGCGGATTTCGGGACAGGACGCAGTATTTT
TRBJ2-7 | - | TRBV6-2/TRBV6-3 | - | CASSLPPGRGSSYEQYF | TGTGCCAGCAGCCTACCACCGGGACGGGGAAGCTCCTACGAGCAGTACTTC
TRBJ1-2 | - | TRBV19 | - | CASSWTDLYGYTF | TGTGCCAGTAGTTGGACAGATCTCTATGGCTACACCTTC
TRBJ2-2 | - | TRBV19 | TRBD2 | CASITAGEVGELFF | TGTGCCAGTATAACCGCGGGGGAGGTCGGGGAGCTGTTTTTT
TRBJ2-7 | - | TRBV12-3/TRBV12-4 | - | CASSSDTAYEQYF | TGTGCCAGCAGTTCAGACACGGCCTACGAGCAGTACTTC
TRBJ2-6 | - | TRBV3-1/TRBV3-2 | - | CASTLRTAPSGANVLTF | TGTGCCAGCACCCTACGAACGGCCCCCTCTGGGGCCAACGTCCTGACTTTC
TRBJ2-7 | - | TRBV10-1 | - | CASRVSPQEKSYEQYF | TGCGCCAGCAGAGTGTCCCCACAGGAGAAGTCCTACGAGCAGTACTTC
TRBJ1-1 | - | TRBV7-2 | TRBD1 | CASNGSGQGEGEAFF | TGTGCCAGCAACGGATCGGGACAGGGGGAGGGTGAAGCTTTCTTT
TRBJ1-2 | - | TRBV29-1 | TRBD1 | CSVPDRAGYTF | TGCAGCGTCCCGGACAGGGCTGGCTACACCTTC
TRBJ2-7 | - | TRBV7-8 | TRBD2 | CASSLVWSTRTSGSYEQYF | TGTGCCAGCAGCTTAGTCTGGAGCACCAGGACTAGCGGCTCCTACGAGCAGTACTTC
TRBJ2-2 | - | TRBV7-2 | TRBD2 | CASSPPGTSGSGELFF | TGTGCCAGCAGCCCACCCGGGACTAGCGGGAGCGGGGAGCTGTTTTTT
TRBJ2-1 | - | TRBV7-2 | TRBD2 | CASSLEGSSGRDNEQFF | TGTGCCAGCAGCTTAGAAGGTTCTAGCGGGAGGGACAATGAGCAGTTCTTC
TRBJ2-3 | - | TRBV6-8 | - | CASSYLTVCTDTQYF | TGTGCCAGCAGTTACTTAACGGTCTGCACAGATACGCAGTATTTT
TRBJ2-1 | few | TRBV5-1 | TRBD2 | CASSSAGQRGEQFF | TGCGCCAGCAGCTCAGCGGGGCAGCGGGGTGAGCAGTTCTTC
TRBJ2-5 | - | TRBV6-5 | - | CASSETRARETQYF | TGTGCCAGCAGCGAGACTAGGGCTCGAGAGACCCAGTACTTC
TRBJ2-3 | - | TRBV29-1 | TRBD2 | CSVDPGLVIDTQYF | TGCAGCGTTGATCCGGGACTAGTTATAGATACGCAGTATTTT
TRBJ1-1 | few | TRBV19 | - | CASSWGSPEAFF | TGTGCCAGTAGTTGGGGTTCCCCTGAAGCTTTCTTT
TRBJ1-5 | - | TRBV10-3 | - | CAISEGYQPQHF | TGTGCCATCAGTGAAGGGTATCAGCCCCAGCATTTT
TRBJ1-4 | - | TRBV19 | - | CASTPPTATNEKLFF | TGTGCCAGTACTCCCCCTACCGCAACTAATGAAAAACTGTTTTTT